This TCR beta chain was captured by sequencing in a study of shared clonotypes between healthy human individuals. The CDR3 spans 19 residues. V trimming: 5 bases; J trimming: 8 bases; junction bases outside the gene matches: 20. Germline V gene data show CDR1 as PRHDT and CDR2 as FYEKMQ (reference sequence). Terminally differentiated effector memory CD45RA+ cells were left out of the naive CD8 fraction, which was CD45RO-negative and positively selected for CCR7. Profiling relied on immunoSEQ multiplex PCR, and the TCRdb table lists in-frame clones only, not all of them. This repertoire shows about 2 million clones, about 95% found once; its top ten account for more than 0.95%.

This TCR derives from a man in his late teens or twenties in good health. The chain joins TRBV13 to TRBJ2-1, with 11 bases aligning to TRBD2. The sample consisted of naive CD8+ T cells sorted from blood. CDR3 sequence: CASSPDLTVTSGRIDEQFF. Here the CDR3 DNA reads TGTGCCAGCAGCCCGGACCTTACCGTAACTAGCGGGAGAATTGATGAGCAGTTCTTC.